The rows below give T cell receptor beta chains drawn from one sample of a study of cytomegalovirus exposure and HLA in healthy donors. TCRdb keeps only in-frame clones here, not all; method: immunoSEQ multiplex PCR. The sample lists about 140,000 clones; 86% were seen once. The sample comprised PBMCs. The receptors derive from a man aged 18-30 years in good health and CMV-seronegative. The CDR3 runs from the conserved cysteine through the conserved F or W. A D gene is named only where the DNA matches it firmly. Clone size appears in some rows only: once, few, many, or a class for an expanded clone.

j_gene: TRBJ1-1; d_gene: NA; v_gene: TRBV19; abundance: few; CDR3aa: CASRTGTSTEAFF; CDR3nt: TGTGCCAGTAGGACCGGGACATCTACTGAAGCTTTCTTT
j_gene: TRBJ2-5; d_gene: TRBD2; v_gene: TRBV28; abundance: NA; CDR3aa: CASSPGLREYQTQYF; CDR3nt: TGTGCCAGCAGTCCTGGGTTGCGGGAGTATCAGACCCAGTACTTC
j_gene: TRBJ2-7; d_gene: NA; v_gene: TRBV6-5; abundance: NA; CDR3aa: CASSYRGNEQYF; CDR3nt: TGTGCCAGCAGTTACCGGGGGAACGAGCAGTACTTC
j_gene: TRBJ2-1; d_gene: TRBD2; v_gene: TRBV6-4; abundance: NA; CDR3aa: CASSDSGTSDYNEQFF; CDR3nt: TGTGCCAGCAGTGACTCAGGGACTAGCGACTACAATGAGCAGTTCTTC
j_gene: TRBJ2-3; d_gene: NA; v_gene: TRBV5-1; abundance: NA; CDR3aa: CASSLALGASTDTQYF; CDR3nt: TGCGCCAGCAGCTTGGCCCTGGGGGCCAGCACAGATACGCAGTATTTT
j_gene: TRBJ1-4; d_gene: NA; v_gene: TRBV6-5; abundance: NA; CDR3aa: CASSYRGAGEKLFF; CDR3nt: TGTGCCAGCAGTTACCGGGGGGCTGGGGAAAAACTGTTTTTT
j_gene: TRBJ1-1; d_gene: NA; v_gene: TRBV15; abundance: NA; CDR3aa: CATSRGAPQNTEAFF; CDR3nt: TGTGCCACCAGCAGAGGGGCCCCCCAGAACACTGAAGCTTTCTTT
j_gene: TRBJ2-3; d_gene: NA; v_gene: TRBV6-5; abundance: NA; CDR3aa: CASKGGVRTDTQYF; CDR3nt: TGTGCCAGCAAGGGGGGGGTTCGCACAGATACGCAGTATTTT
j_gene: TRBJ1-2; d_gene: NA; v_gene: TRBV5-1; abundance: once; CDR3aa: CASSLGLPSNYGYTF; CDR3nt: TGCGCCAGCAGCTTGGGACTCCCAAGTAACTATGGCTACACCTTC
j_gene: TRBJ2-2; d_gene: NA; v_gene: TRBV28; abundance: NA; CDR3aa: CASSWLADNTGELFF; CDR3nt: TGTGCCAGCAGTTGGCTGGCCGATAACACCGGGGAGCTGTTTTTT
j_gene: TRBJ1-6; d_gene: NA; v_gene: TRBV10-3; abundance: NA; CDR3aa: CAIGPPDSPLHF; CDR3nt: TGTGCCATCGGGCCACCGGATTCACCCCTCCACTTT
j_gene: TRBJ2-2; d_gene: TRBD2; v_gene: TRBV6-5; abundance: NA; CDR3aa: CASSYSAASGSGELFF; CDR3nt: TGTGCCAGCAGTTACTCGGCCGCTAGCGGGAGTGGGGAGCTGTTTTTT